The 25 T cell receptor beta chains in this list originate from one sample, sequenced in a study of T cell changes during pregnancy in multiple sclerosis. Here immunoSEQ multiplex PCR was the method, and the copy in TCRdb shows in-frame clones only, minus some. The sample records over 55,000 clones, 92% being singletons. Sequencing used peripheral blood, obtained in the first trimester of pregnancy. The receptors were gathered from a female donor with multiple sclerosis, enrolled in a pregnancy study.

This clone has only a few counts. The chain uses TRBV7-2 and TRBJ2-1; 9 bases match TRBD2. Trimming cost V 2 bases and J 6 bases; bases outside gene matches: 8. Germline V CDR1 and CDR2: SGHTA, FQGNSA. This CDR3 comprises 16 residues. The CDR3, as DNA: TGTGCCAGCAGCTTATCCCCAGCGGGAGGACTCAATGAGCAGTTCTTC. Encoded protein: CASSLSPAGGLNEQFF.

The chain combines TRBV18 with TRBJ1-2, with 7 bases aligning to TRBD1. V was pared by 2 bases and J by 1 base, with 7 bases of the junction left unmatched. The CDR3 is made up of 16 amino acids. The germline V gene has CDR1 KGHSH and CDR2 LQKENI. The CDR3 region is CASSPTGVRSNYGYTF. CDR3 coding DNA: TGTGCCAGCTCACCAACAGGGGTTAGGAGTAACTATGGCTACACCTTC.

J is TRBJ2-5 and V is TRBV5-1; TRBD2 matches at 14 bases. Germline V gives CDR1 SGHRS, CDR2 YFSETQ. The ends lost 4 bases at V and 5 bases at J; junction bases unmatched: 7. This CDR3 has 16 residues. The CDR3 loop reads CASSPGLAGASETQYF. For the CDR3, the DNA is TGCGCCAGCAGCCCGGGACTAGCGGGAGCTTCTGAGACCCAGTACTTC.

This clone was counted between two and nine times. The chain recombines TRBV21-1 with TRBJ1-1; the D call in the table, TRBD1, was not verified against the DNA. TRBV21-1 is labeled a pseudogene. The CDR3 runs to 16 residues. The CDR3 sequence: CASSPSRGPGVAEAFF. The DNA of the CDR3 is TGTGCCAGCAGCCCTTCGAGGGGGCCGGGGGTCGCTGAAGCTTTCTTT.

The genes are TRBV7-8 and TRBJ1-5; 8 nucleotides line up with TRBD1. Germline V lookup: CDR1 SGHVS, CDR2 FQNEAQ. The CDR3 covers 15 residues. J gave up 0 bases and V 5 bases, and 3 bases lay outside the gene matches. The CDR3, as DNA: TGTGCCAGCAGCCCGGACAGGGTTAGCAATCAGCCCCAGCATTTT. Encoded protein: CASSPDRVSNQPQHF.

This rearrangement joins TRBV27 to TRBJ2-1; a weak D match, TRBD2 (6 bases). The CDR3 has 13 residues. Deletions cut 5 bases from V and 6 bases from J, with 11 bases between. The germline V gene encodes CDR1 MNHEY and CDR2 SMNVEV (reference sequence). The CDR3 DNA reads as TGTGCCAGCAGTCCCGGGACTCTCAATGAGCAGTTCTTC. Translation: CASSPGTLNEQFF.

The chain uses TRBV27 and TRBJ1-1; the D gene is possibly TRBD1 (5 bases). V was pared by 0 bases and J by 4 bases, with 9 bases between. The germline V gene has CDR1 MNHEY and CDR2 SMNVEV (reference sequence). CDR3 length equals 14 residues. CDR3 DNA sequence: TGTGCCAGCAGTTTATCTGACGGGGGCACTGAAGCTTTCTTT. It codes for CASSLSDGGTEAFF.

The chain employs TRBV4-2 and TRBJ1-5, with D perhaps TRBD1 (5 bases). The germline V gene encodes CDR1 LGHNA and CDR2 YNFKEQ. The V and J ends lost 0 bases and 5 bases respectively, with 17 bases between them. This CDR3 has 17 residues. CDR3 sequence: CASSQEPWGGGHQPQHF. The CDR3 DNA is TGTGCCAGCAGCCAAGAGCCCTGGGGGGGAGGCCATCAGCCCCAGCATTTT.

The J gene is TRBJ2-5, the V gene TRBV18; 10 positions match TRBD2. This CDR3 contains 16 residues. CDR1 is KGHSH and CDR2 is LQKENI in the germline V gene. V gave up 5 bases and J gave up 5 bases; unmatched junction bases: 11. In nucleotides, the CDR3 is TGTGCCAGCTCATTTCCAGCGGGAGGGCCCCGGGAGACCCAGTACTTC. It is translated as CASSFPAGGPRETQYF.

This clone was seen only once. The chain joins TRBV30 to TRBJ2-7; 7 nucleotides align to TRBD1. With 2 bases clipped from V and 3 bases from J, the junction kept 7 bases outside the gene matches. The CDR3 runs to 14 residues. Per germline, CDR1 GTSNPN and CDR2 SVGIG (reference sequence). This CDR3 is CAWSTGTDFYEQYF. CDR3 DNA: TGTGCCTGGAGTACCGGGACAGATTTCTACGAGCAGTACTTC.

The chain has TRBV30 and TRBJ2-2; no firm D call. The germline V and J ends were trimmed by 0 bases and 9 bases, with 11 bases remaining between them. The germline V gene encodes CDR1 GTSNPN and CDR2 SVGIG (reference sequence). The CDR3 contains 13 residues. The CDR3 bases are TGTGCCTGGAGTGTTTACAGTCACCGGGAGCTGTTTTTT. Its protein is CAWSVYSHRELFF.

This clone was picked up one time. The chain links TRBV29-1 to TRBJ2-7; 10 bases are shared with TRBD1. The germline gives CDR1 SQVTM, CDR2 ANQGSEA. With V trimmed by 4 bases and J by 3 bases, 0 bases remained unmatched. The CDR3 runs 12 residues. CDR3 nucleotide sequence: TGCAGCGTTGGGACAGGGGGCTACGAGCAGTACTTC. Translating gives CSVGTGGYEQYF.

The chain combines TRBV11-2 with TRBJ2-2; 9 bases map to TRBD2. The CDR3 length is 20 residues. The germline V gene encodes CDR1 SGHAT and CDR2 FQNNGV. With 0 bases clipped from V and 3 bases from J, the junction kept 14 bases outside the gene matches. The CDR3: CASSLDNYGASGTHTGELFF. CDR3 nucleotide sequence: TGTGCCAGCAGCTTAGATAATTATGGGGCTAGCGGGACCCACACCGGGGAGCTGTTTTTT.

The V and J genes are TRBV6-5 and TRBJ1-2, with 10 bases aligning to TRBD1. CDR3 length: 13 residues. Germline loops: CDR1 MNHEY, CDR2 SVGAGI. The V and J ends lost 5 bases and 8 bases, in that order; junction bases with no gene match: 5. CDR3 nucleotides: TGTGCCAGCAGTCCACGACAGGGGGCGGGCTACACCTTC. Its protein product is CASSPRQGAGYTF.

The rearrangement joins TRBV6-5 to TRBJ2-7; 8 bases fit TRBD2. Germline V gene sequence: CDR1 MNHEY, CDR2 SVGAGI. The CDR3 sequence is 15 residues long. Trimming took 4 bases from V and 4 from J; bases not matched to a gene: 9. The CDR3 is CASSSGGAGAYEQYF. The CDR3 DNA sequence: TGTGCCAGCAGTTCGGGAGGAGCGGGAGCTTACGAGCAGTACTTC.

This sequence joins TRBV4-2 and TRBJ1-1; D is unresolved. The CDR3 has 16 amino acids. V lost 0 bases, J lost 5 bases, and 16 bases lay in between. Per the germline V gene, CDR1 is LGHNA and CDR2 is YNFKEQ. The CDR3 nucleotides are TGTGCCAGCAGCCAAGATGTCGCCTCGGGCGGGACTGAAGCTTTCTTT. Amino acid sequence: CASSQDVASGGTEAFF.

V usage is TRBV6-1 and J usage is TRBJ2-3, with 8 bases that match TRBD2. Trimming removed 4 bases from V and 3 bases from J; junction bases left unmatched: 9. The CDR3 runs 16 residues. The V gene's germline CDR1 is MNHNS and CDR2 SASEGT. As DNA, the CDR3 is TGTGCCAGCAGTGCGCAACTAGCGGCAACAACAGATACGCAGTATTTT. Amino acid sequence: CASSAQLAATTDTQYF.

This chain uses TRBV5-5 with TRBJ2-3; D may be TRBD2 (5 bases). Per germline, CDR1 SGHKS and CDR2 YYEKEE (reference sequence). The CDR3 extends over 13 amino acids. V gave up 0 bases and J gave up 5 bases, with 7 bases separating them. The CDR3 region has the DNA TGTGCCAGCAGCTTGGCCGGGATAGATACGCAGTATTTT. Translated: CASSLAGIDTQYF.

This clone was recorded once. The chain recombines TRBV28 with TRBJ1-4; D remains unclear. The CDR3 spans 14 residues. Germline values: CDR1 MDHEN, CDR2 SYDVKM. Trimming took 2 bases from V and 6 from J, leaving 10 bases between them. The DNA of the CDR3 is TGTGCCAGCAGTTTAGGTTGGAGGTATGAAAAACTGTTTTTT. Translating gives CASSLGWRYEKLFF.

The chain links TRBV12-5 to TRBJ2-3; 16 positions match TRBD2. Germline V CDR1 and CDR2: LGHNT, FRNRAP. CDR3 length: 18 amino acids. CDR3 region: CVQVPGTSGRALTDTQYF. The CDR3, as DNA: TGTGTCCAAGTTCCCGGGACTAGCGGGAGGGCCCTCACAGATACGCAGTATTTT. Full variable domain (missing parts from reference TRBV12-5 and TRBJ2-3): DARVTQTPRHKVTEMGQEVTMRCQPILGHNTVFWYRQTMMQGLELLAYFRNRAPLDDSGMPKDRFSAEMPDATLATLKIQPSEPRDSAVYFCVQVPGTSGRALTDTQYFGPGTRLTVL.

The chain links TRBV5-6 to TRBJ2-7; a possible D gene is TRBD2 (5 bases). Germline-derived CDR1 and CDR2 are SGHDT and YYEEEE. The CDR3 covers 16 residues. The V and J ends lost 0 bases and 2 bases respectively, with 15 bases between them. Here the CDR3 DNA reads TGTGCCAGCAGCTTGGGGCGGGCCCCGATGCCCTACGAGCAGTACTTC. Translation gives CASSLGRAPMPYEQYF. Complete variable domain (other parts from reference TRBV5-6 and TRBJ2-7): DAGVTQSPTHLIKTRGQQVTLRCSPKSGHDTVSWYQQALGQGPQFIFQYYEEEERQRGNFPDRFSGHQFPNYSSELNVNALLLGDSALYLCASSLGRAPMPYEQYFGPGTRLTVT.

The gene calls are TRBV4-3 and TRBJ2-3; 9 positions match TRBD2. The CDR3 consists of 20 residues. In germline, CDR1 is LGHNA, CDR2 YSLEER. V dropped 0 bases and J dropped 2; count of bases not matched to a gene: 15. As DNA, the CDR3 is TGCGCCAGCAGCCAAGAAGGCGGTTCGCTAGCGGGGACTATCACAGATACGCAGTATTTT. Translated, it gives CASSQEGGSLAGTITDTQYF.

The V call is TRBV5-6, the J call TRBJ2-1, with D unclear. The V end lost 2 bases, the J end lost 9 bases, and 6 bases lay between the germline ends. Germline V gives CDR1 SGHDT, CDR2 YYEEEE. The CDR3 is 11 residues long. CDR3 sequence: CASSFTVEQFF. The CDR3, as DNA: TGTGCCAGCAGCTTTACGGTTGAGCAGTTCTTC.

This clone was counted a single time. V gene TRBV4-3 combines with J gene TRBJ2-7; 10 nucleotides match TRBD1. From germline, CDR1 is LGHNA and CDR2 YSLEER. This CDR3 region has 15 residues. V shed 4 bases and J 0 bases; nucleotides not matched to a gene: 3. The CDR3 loop is CASSRGQGSSYEQYF. The DNA of the CDR3 is TGCGCCAGCAGCCGGGGACAGGGGAGCTCCTACGAGCAGTACTTC.

The CDR3 sequence: CAISEGQGGNQPQHF. CDR3 nucleotide sequence: TGTGCCATCAGTGAGGGACAGGGGGGCAATCAGCCCCAGCATTTT. The chain has TRBV10-3 and TRBJ1-5; 10 positions agree with TRBD1. V lost 2 bases to trimming and J lost 2 bases; unmatched junction nucleotides: 0. The germline CDR1 and CDR2 sequences are ENHRY and SYGVKD. The CDR3 is 15 amino acids.